These 6 T cell receptor beta chains were sequenced from one sample in a study of OX40 agonist ivuxolimab in advanced cancers. Sequenced by immunoSEQ multiplex PCR; TCRdb stores in-frame clones only, minus some. The sample lists 55,000 to 75,000 clones, roughly four fifths occurring once. Sample: CD4+ or CD8+ T cells sorted from blood, taken in a trial of the OX40 agonist ivuxolimab. All receptors come from an adult with an advanced solid tumor such as melanoma, head and neck, liver or kidney cancer.

The CDR3 reads CASSDSNRNTEAFF. The DNA for the CDR3 is TGTGCCAGCAGTGACTCGAACAGGAACACTGAAGCTTTCTTT. This sequence joins TRBV6-4 and TRBJ1-1, with D unresolved. Germline CDR1 MRHNA, CDR2 SNTAGT. The germline V and J ends were trimmed by 0 bases and 1 base, with 6 bases remaining between them. CDR3 length: 14 residues.

V is TRBV4-1 and J is TRBJ2-2; unclear D gene. Germline CDR1 is MGHRA and CDR2 is YSYEKL. Trimming took 0 bases from V and 1 from J, leaving 15 bases between them. CDR3 length: 18 residues. The CDR3 sequence is CASSQESFPGLNTGELFF. The CDR3 nucleotides are TGCGCCAGCAGCCAAGAATCTTTCCCTGGGCTGAACACCGGGGAGCTGTTTTTT.

This clone was picked up a small number of times. This rearrangement joins TRBV5-1 to TRBJ2-1; possible D gene TRBD2, 5 bases. This CDR3 comprises 14 residues. V was cut by 4 bases and J by 8 bases, with 16 bases left in between. From germline, CDR1 is SGHRS and CDR2 YFSETQ. CDR3 DNA: TGCGCCAGCAGCCCTATTAGCGCGCGGGATGAGCAGTTCTTC. This gives the protein CASSPISARDEQFF.

The chain joins TRBV2 to TRBJ1-6; 10 positions match TRBD1. Trimming took 7 bases from V and 7 from J; bases not matched to a gene: 4. The CDR3 spans 14 residues. The germline V gene encodes CDR1 SNHLY and CDR2 FYNNEI. The CDR3: CASKKGQGNSPLHF. The CDR3, as DNA: TGTGCCAGCAAAAAGGGACAGGGGAATTCACCCCTCCACTTT. Full variable domain (missing parts from reference TRBV2 and TRBJ1-6): EPEVTQTPSHQVTQMGQEVILRCVPISNHLYFYWYRQILGQKVEFLVSFYNNEISEKSEIFDDQFSVERPDGSNFTLKIRSTKLEDSAMYFCASKKGQGNSPLHFGNGTRLTVT.

V gene TRBV5-4 combines with J gene TRBJ2-3, with D tentatively TRBD1 (6 bases). The CDR3 extends over 14 amino acids. Germline assignment: CDR1 SGHNT and CDR2 YYREEE (reference sequence). Trimming pared 2 bases from V and 6 bases from J, leaving 13 bases between. In DNA form, the CDR3 reads TGTGCCAGCAGCTTATTTCAGGGGACGGATACGCAGTATTTT. It codes for CASSLFQGTDTQYF.

The chain employs TRBV7-2 and TRBJ1-1; the D is unclear. This CDR3 contains 15 residues. V was cut by 5 bases and J by 5 bases, with 18 bases left in between. Per the germline V gene, CDR1 is SGHTA and CDR2 is FQGNSA. CDR3 sequence reads: CASSQLGQPGTEAFF. DNA for the CDR3: TGTGCCAGCAGCCAATTAGGGCAGCCGGGTACTGAAGCTTTCTTT.